A selection of T cell receptor beta chains follows, all from one sample in a study of CXCR3-negative and CXCR3-positive naive CD8 T cells. TCRdb re-called the 5' RACE reads and shows each CDR3 protein once, DNA omitted. Found here are fewer than 80,000 distinct CDR3 sequences; the top ten clones hold 4.3%. Sequencing was performed on naive CXCR3- CD8+ T cells from blood. Source of these receptors: a human donor in good health. Some clones in this sample may be carry-over from other donors' samples. Each CDR3 is given with its conserved first and last residue.

v_call: TRBV3-1
cdr3_length: 16
j_call: TRBJ2-2
cdr3_aa: CASSHGSGGNNGELFF

v_call: TRBV4-2
cdr3_length: 13
j_call: TRBJ2-7
cdr3_aa: CASSQGSGYEQYF

v_call: TRBV6-2/TRBV6-3
cdr3_length: 14
j_call: TRBJ1-1
cdr3_aa: CASLKATWSAEAFF

v_call: TRBV29-1
cdr3_length: 11
j_call: TRBJ1-1
cdr3_aa: CSAEVNTEAFF

v_call: TRBV11-2
cdr3_length: 15
j_call: TRBJ2-1
cdr3_aa: CASNKGTVGYNEQFF

v_call: TRBV7-9
cdr3_length: 14
j_call: TRBJ1-4
cdr3_aa: CASSQRNGNEKLFF

v_call: TRBV7-8
cdr3_length: 15
j_call: TRBJ2-7
cdr3_aa: CASSQGLADSYEQYF

v_call: TRBV12-3/TRBV12-4
cdr3_length: 11
j_call: TRBJ2-7
cdr3_aa: CASSLSVEQYF

v_call: TRBV29-1
cdr3_length: 12
j_call: TRBJ2-2
cdr3_aa: CSVYLTGGELFF

v_call: TRBV13
cdr3_length: 14
j_call: TRBJ1-1
cdr3_aa: CASSPDRSITEAFF

v_call: TRBV12-3/TRBV12-4
cdr3_length: 15
j_call: TRBJ2-5
cdr3_aa: CASFPMTGAMETQYF

v_call: TRBV5-1
cdr3_length: 13
j_call: TRBJ2-1
cdr3_aa: CASSLVPGYEQFF

v_call: TRBV29-1
cdr3_length: 17
j_call: TRBJ1-2
cdr3_aa: CSVEDLIEPGTLYGYTF

v_call: TRBV5-6
cdr3_length: 12
j_call: TRBJ2-2
cdr3_aa: CASSLAAGELFF

v_call: TRBV29-1
cdr3_length: 13
j_call: TRBJ2-7
cdr3_aa: CSVVDYLNSVQYF

v_call: TRBV29-1
cdr3_length: 14
j_call: TRBJ1-4
cdr3_aa: CSVEEDRGGEKLFF

v_call: TRBV18
cdr3_length: 16
j_call: TRBJ2-5
cdr3_aa: CASSPPATALEETQYF

v_call: TRBV27
cdr3_length: 12
j_call: TRBJ2-7
cdr3_aa: CASSFQGYEQYF

v_call: TRBV29-1
cdr3_length: 14
j_call: TRBJ2-7
cdr3_aa: CSAMGWTGGFEQYF

v_call: TRBV7-9
cdr3_length: 16
j_call: TRBJ1-6
cdr3_aa: CASSFADSERNSPLHF

v_call: TRBV10-3
cdr3_length: 15
j_call: TRBJ1-2
cdr3_aa: CAISEGPGRVDGYTF

v_call: TRBV6-6
cdr3_length: 12
j_call: TRBJ1-1
cdr3_aa: CASTDGRTEAFF

v_call: TRBV15
cdr3_length: 15
j_call: TRBJ1-4
cdr3_aa: CATSRDLTVNEKLFF

v_call: TRBV29-1
cdr3_length: 12
j_call: TRBJ2-7
cdr3_aa: CSVQGGSYEQYF

v_call: TRBV12-3/TRBV12-4
cdr3_length: 15
j_call: TRBJ1-3
cdr3_aa: CASSLSELSGNTIYF

v_call: TRBV7-2
cdr3_length: 13
j_call: TRBJ1-1
cdr3_aa: CASSLGYGTEAFF

v_call: TRBV28
cdr3_length: 15
j_call: TRBJ2-5
cdr3_aa: CASSYPGLGQETQYF

v_call: TRBV7-8
cdr3_length: 14
j_call: TRBJ1-1
cdr3_aa: CASSLVEAQSEAFF